Each of the 6 T cell receptor beta chains below was sequenced from the same sample in a study of T cells after posttransplantation cyclophosphamide. Profiling relied on immunoSEQ multiplex PCR, and the TCRdb table lists in-frame clones only, not all of them. In the table there are tens of thousands of clones, 80% to 95% of which are singletons. Material for sequencing was PBMCs. Source of these receptors: a woman in her thirties in good health and a related stem cell transplant donor.

The chain is built from TRBV7-9 and TRBJ2-7; weak D call: TRBD1 (6 bases). CDR1 and CDR2 (germline): SEHNR, FQNEAQ (reference sequence). The CDR3 loop spans 13 amino acids. The germline V and J ends were trimmed by 4 bases and 4 bases, with 11 bases remaining between them. CDR3 nucleotides: TGTGCCAGCAGCTCGCCTCAGGGGTACGAGCAGTACTTC. It codes for CASSSPQGYEQYF.

The chain uses TRBV5-5 and TRBJ1-2; D perhaps matches TRBD1 (5 bases). The CDR3 runs 17 residues. The V and J ends lost 6 bases and 4 bases respectively, with 25 bases between them. The V gene's germline CDR1 is SGHKS and CDR2 YYEKEE (reference sequence). As DNA, the CDR3 is TGTGCCAGCACCACCGAAATGGGGACCACGTCGATCTATGGCTACACCTTC. Residues: CASTTEMGTTSIYGYTF.

The rearrangement links TRBV4-1 to TRBJ1-3; no clear D. Trimming shortened V by 4 bases and J by 1 base, and 8 bases separated the two germline ends. This CDR3 contains 14 residues. The germline CDR1 and CDR2 sequences are MGHRA and YSYEKL. CDR3 loop: CASSRGSSGNTIYF. CDR3 nucleotides: TGCGCCAGCAGCCGAGGGAGTTCTGGAAACACCATATATTTT.

The chain has TRBV7-3 and TRBJ2-2, with D perhaps TRBD1 (6 bases). This CDR3 spans 13 amino acids. Germline V gene data show CDR1 as SGHTA and CDR2 as FQGTGA. Trimming took 5 bases from V and 7 from J, leaving 11 bases between them. The CDR3 spells CASSPQGSGELFF. The DNA of the CDR3 is TGTGCCAGCAGCCCACAGGGCAGCGGGGAGCTGTTTTTT. Full variable domain (outside the CDR3, taken from reference TRBV7-3 and TRBJ2-2): GAGVSQTPSNKVTEKGKYVELRCDPISGHTALYWYRQSLGQGPEFLIYFQGTGAADDSGLPNDRFFAVRPEGSVSTLKIQRTERGDSAVYLCASSPQGSGELFFGEGSRLTVL.

This chain uses TRBV27 with TRBJ2-2, with 11 bases that match TRBD2. V lost 6 bases, J lost 1 base, and 4 bases stayed unmatched. The germline V gene has CDR1 MNHEY and CDR2 SMNVEV (reference sequence). The CDR3 is 16 residues long. The CDR3 region has the DNA TGTGCCAGCAGACTAGCGGGGGATTGGAACACCGGGGAGCTGTTTTTT. The encoded protein is CASRLAGDWNTGELFF.

The chain is built from TRBV7-8 and TRBJ2-2; 8 bases map to TRBD2. The CDR3 covers 16 residues. Germline V gives CDR1 SGHVS, CDR2 FQNEAQ. V trimming: 6 bases; J trimming: 7 bases; junction bases outside the gene matches: 13. The CDR3 bases are TGTGCCAGCAGGCCTACGGGGGGGGGCGCAGGCGGGGAGCTGTTTTTT. Encoded protein: CASRPTGGGAGGELFF.